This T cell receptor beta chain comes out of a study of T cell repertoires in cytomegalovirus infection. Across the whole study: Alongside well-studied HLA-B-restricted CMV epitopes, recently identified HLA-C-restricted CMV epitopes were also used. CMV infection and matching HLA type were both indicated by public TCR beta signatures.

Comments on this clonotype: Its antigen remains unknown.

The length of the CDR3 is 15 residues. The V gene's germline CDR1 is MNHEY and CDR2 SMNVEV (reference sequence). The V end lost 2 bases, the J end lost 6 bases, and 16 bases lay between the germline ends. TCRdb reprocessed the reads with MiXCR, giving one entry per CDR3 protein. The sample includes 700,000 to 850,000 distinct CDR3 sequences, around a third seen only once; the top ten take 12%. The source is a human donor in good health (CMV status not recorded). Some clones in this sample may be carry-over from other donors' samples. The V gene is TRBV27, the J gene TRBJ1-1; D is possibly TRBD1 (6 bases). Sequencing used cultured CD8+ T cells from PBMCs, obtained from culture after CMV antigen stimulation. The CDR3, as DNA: TGTGCCAGCAGTTTAATAGGACAGCCGATGGCTGAAGCTTTCTTT. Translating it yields CASSLIGQPMAEAFF.